The present T cell receptor beta chain was sequenced within a study of blood T cell repertoires in COVID-19. On the study more broadly: Whether acute or convalescent, the COVID-19 samples came from the United States, Italy and Spain. T cells, B-cell-depleted T cells, or PBMCs provided the cDNA or gDNA that served as material.

Profiled with immunoSEQ multiplex PCR; TCRdb holds only in-frame clones, not every one. The table shows some 300,000 clones, with 90% occurring only once. This study enrolled people aged 18 to 89 from roughly 24 US geographic areas. The CDR3 is made up of 16 amino acids. With V trimmed by 2 bases and J by 2 bases, 3 bases remained unmatched. Germline CDR1 and CDR2: LGHNT and FRNRAP. This clonotype originated in a woman aged 18-29 years with acute COVID-19. V gene TRBV12-5 combines with J gene TRBJ2-6, with 7 nucleotides matching TRBD1. The specimen sequenced was PBMCs or T cells enriched from blood (not recorded which). The CDR3 reads CASGLPTGTGANVLTF. The CDR3 nucleotides read TGTGCTAGTGGTTTGCCGACAGGGACTGGGGCCAACGTCCTGACTTTC.